This T cell receptor beta chain was captured in a study of graft-versus-host responses after intestinal transplantation. Study-wide background: Recipients underwent multivisceral, liver-intestinal, or isolated intestinal transplants. Every one of the recipients received anti-thymocyte globulin induction and afterwards took tacrolimus and steroids for about 3 years.

The CDR3 loop spans 16 amino acids. CDR1 and CDR2 (germline): LGHNA, YNFKEQ. Trimming stripped 1 base from V and 2 bases from J, with 15 bases between. Only in-frame clones appear in the TCRdb table, and some are missing; sequencing was by immunoSEQ multiplex PCR. The sample holds some 90,000 clones, roughly 93% seen once. Notes on this clone: Its target is not known.

The sample here was unstimulated CD8+ T cells sorted from spleen or lymph node cells, taken before intestinal transplant. The rearrangement links TRBV4-2 to TRBJ2-7; tentatively, D is TRBD1 (6 bases). This sequence was found in a human donor who received an intestinal transplant. As DNA, the CDR3 is TGTGCCAGCAGCCAAGGGGTGGGGGCTATAGCCTACGAGCAGTACTTC. It translates to CASSQGVGAIAYEQYF.